These 31 T cell receptor beta chains were all obtained from the same sample, sequenced in a study of CXCR3-negative and CXCR3-positive naive CD8 T cells. UMI-tagged TRB cDNA libraries were built via 5' RACE. From its re-call of the 5' RACE reads, TCRdb lists each CDR3 protein once, without DNA. The sample shows tens of thousands of distinct CDR3 sequences, and about 25% sits with its ten largest clones. Source material: memory CD8+ T cells from blood. The source of these receptors is a human donor in good health. Some clones in this sample may be carry-over from other donors' samples.

The genes are TRBV5-1 and TRBJ2-3; TCRdb's D call, TRBD2, is unchecked because there is no DNA. The CDR3 has 18 amino acids. Looked up from germline, CDR1 is SGHRS and CDR2 is YFSETQ. CDR3 sequence: CASSLVLAGGPSTDTQYF. Using reference TRBV5-1 and TRBJ2-3 for the parts outside the CDR3, the full variable domain is KAGVTQTPRYLIKTRGQQVTLSCSPISGHRSVSWYQQTPGQGLQFLFEYFSETQRNKGNFPGRFSGRQFSNSRSEMNVSTLELGDSALYLCASSLVLAGGPSTDTQYFGPGTRLTVL.

This chain joins TRBV12-3 or TRBV12-4 and TRBJ1-1. The CDR3 loop spans 14 amino acids. The CDR3 protein is CASNFLGGATEAFF.

The chain carries TRBV2 and TRBJ2-3; TCRdb's assignment of TRBD1 cannot be checked, as there is no DNA. CDR3 length: 17 residues. In germline, CDR1 is SNHLY, CDR2 FYNNEI. CDR3 sequence: CASSVDPRQASTDTQYF.

The chain is built from TRBV19 and TRBJ1-4; TCRdb names TRBD1, which stays unverified in the absence of DNA. The germline V gene has CDR1 LNHDA and CDR2 SQIVND (reference sequence). The CDR3 is 13 residues long. The CDR3: CASSTGEYEKLFF.

CDR3 in amino acids: CASSPWTGRSYEQYF. The chain links TRBV13 to TRBJ2-7; lacking DNA, the TRBD1 call made by TCRdb goes unchecked. The CDR3 is made up of 15 amino acids. Germline assignment: CDR1 PRHDT and CDR2 FYEKMQ (reference sequence).

The chain is built from TRBV10-1 and TRBJ1-1; the D call from TCRdb, TRBD1, cannot be confirmed without DNA. The CDR3 extends over 15 amino acids. Germline V gene data show CDR1 as WNHNN and CDR2 as SYGVQD (reference sequence). CDR3 region: CASSVNDRGQAEAFF.

This rearrangement joins TRBV29-1 to TRBJ2-2; TCRdb gives TRBD1 as the D gene, but with no DNA this cannot be confirmed. The CDR3 loop spans 12 amino acids. Germline CDR1 and CDR2: SQVTM and ANQGSEA. This CDR3 reads CSGQGETGELFF.

J is TRBJ2-7 and V is TRBV5-1; checking the TCRdb D call of TRBD1 is not possible without DNA. Germline loops: CDR1 SGHRS, CDR2 YFSETQ. This CDR3 contains 14 residues. The CDR3 spells CASSLAGGSYEQYF.

This chain links TRBV7-2 with TRBJ1-5; TCRdb names TRBD1, which stays unverified in the absence of DNA. Per the germline V gene, CDR1 is SGHTA and CDR2 is FQGNSA. The CDR3 spans 15 residues. CDR3 amino acids: CASSPHRAGNQPQHF.

J is TRBJ2-5 and V is TRBV29-1; TCRdb reports TRBD1, a call that lacks DNA to check it against. This CDR3 region has 14 residues. CDR1 and CDR2 from the germline V gene are SQVTM and ANQGSEA. CDR3 sequence reads: CSVLRAGGGETQYF.

The gene calls are TRBV20-1 and TRBJ2-3; TCRdb's assignment of TRBD2 cannot be checked, as there is no DNA. CDR1 and CDR2 (germline): DFQATT, SNEGSKA (reference sequence). The CDR3 is made up of 19 amino acids. CDR3 in amino acids: CSARVSWLAGGPSTDTQYF.

The J gene is TRBJ1-1, the V gene TRBV9; TCRdb calls TRBD1, which cannot be checked without DNA. Germline CDR1 SGDLS, CDR2 YYNGEE. The CDR3 sequence is 15 residues long. This chain's CDR3 is CASSSQTGTNTEAFF.

The rearrangement joins TRBV7-9 to TRBJ2-2; TCRdb designates TRBD1, a call that cannot be tested without DNA. CDR1 is SEHNR, CDR2 FQNEAQ, per germline (reference sequence). The CDR3 extends over 15 amino acids. This CDR3 reads CASSSLKGASGELFF.

The chain carries TRBV7-9 and TRBJ1-1; TCRdb's assignment of TRBD1 cannot be checked, as there is no DNA. The CDR3 is 14 residues long. CDR1 is SEHNR, CDR2 FQNEAQ, per germline (reference sequence). The CDR3 protein is CASTLQGVDTEAFF.

The genes are TRBV20-1 and TRBJ2-5; TCRdb gives TRBD2 as the D gene, but with no DNA this cannot be confirmed. The CDR3 contains 15 residues. Germline CDR1 is DFQATT and CDR2 is SNEGSKA (reference sequence). The CDR3: CSASRELADQETQYF.

The chain uses TRBV7-2 and TRBJ2-7; the TRBD2 assignment by TCRdb is unverifiable without DNA. Germline V CDR1 and CDR2: SGHTA, FQGNSA. The length of the CDR3 is 17 residues. The CDR3 loop reads CASSSPRTSGTPYEQYF.

The rearrangement joins TRBV2 to TRBJ2-1. The CDR3 is 12 residues long. Germline CDR1 is SNHLY and CDR2 is FYNNEI. The CDR3 is CASSGTYNEQFF.

This chain links TRBV7-7 with TRBJ2-5; without DNA, the TCRdb call of TRBD1 cannot be checked. CDR3 length: 13 amino acids. Per the germline V gene, CDR1 is SSHAT and CDR2 is FNYEAQ (reference sequence). The CDR3 region is CASSSTGLETQYF. The full variable domain, completed using reference TRBV7-7 and TRBJ2-5, is GAGVSQSPRYKVTKRGQDVTLRCDPISSHATLYWYQQALGQGPEFLTYFNYEAQPDKSGLPSDRFSAERPEGSISTLTIQRTEQRDSAMYRCASSSTGLETQYFGPGTRLLVL.

The chain joins TRBV5-1 to TRBJ1-1. Per germline, CDR1 SGHRS and CDR2 YFSETQ. The CDR3 spans 12 residues. The CDR3: CASGAENTEAFF. Based on the CDR3 plus reference TRBV5-1 and TRBJ1-1, the full variable domain is KAGVTQTPRYLIKTRGQQVTLSCSPISGHRSVSWYQQTPGQGLQFLFEYFSETQRNKGNFPGRFSGRQFSNSRSEMNVSTLELGDSALYLCASGAENTEAFFGQGTRLTVV.

V gene TRBV28 combines with J gene TRBJ2-2; TCRdb returns TRBD1, unconfirmable since there is no DNA. The CDR3 spans 16 residues. Germline CDR1 reads MDHEN; CDR2 reads SYDVKM. CDR3 sequence reads: CASSPPVGLGTGELFF.

The chain carries TRBV13 and TRBJ2-7; there is no DNA to check the TCRdb D call of TRBD2. This CDR3 has 16 residues. CDR1 is PRHDT and CDR2 is FYEKMQ in the germline V gene (reference sequence). The CDR3 is CASSPESSGGGVEQYF.

CDR3 sequence: CASSSTGLVNEQFF. The chain combines TRBV7-3 with TRBJ2-1; TCRdb indicates TRBD2, and absent DNA this call remains unverified. The CDR3 is 14 residues long. Germline V gene lookup returns CDR1 SGHTA and CDR2 FQGTGA.

The chain is built from TRBV10-3 and TRBJ2-3; TCRdb lists TRBD2, though no DNA is available to test this call. Germline V CDR1 and CDR2: ENHRY, SYGVKD. The CDR3 sequence is 16 residues long. CDR3 protein: CAISDQERDFTDTQYF.

The chain joins TRBV6-2 or TRBV6-3 to TRBJ2-1; TCRdb picks TRBD1, but there is no DNA to check that call. Germline CDR1 and CDR2: MNHEY and SVGEGT. The CDR3 totals 17 residues. The CDR3 loop reads CASSYEVGTGLYNEQFF.

V usage is TRBV7-9 and J usage is TRBJ2-7. From germline, CDR1 is SEHNR and CDR2 FQNEAQ (reference sequence). The CDR3 sequence is 14 residues long. This CDR3 is CASSNGYLGWEQYF.

This chain links TRBV28 with TRBJ2-3; as DNA is missing, the TRBD1 call by TCRdb cannot be tested. Per the germline V gene, CDR1 is MDHEN and CDR2 is SYDVKM. The CDR3 loop spans 14 amino acids. CDR3 protein: CASSLPGSTDTQYF.

The V and J genes are TRBV7-9 and TRBJ2-1. The CDR3 runs to 12 residues. The germline V gene encodes CDR1 SEHNR and CDR2 FQNEAQ (reference sequence). The CDR3 loop is CASSLGVNEQFF.

The chain combines TRBV4-2 with TRBJ2-3; TCRdb picks TRBD1, but there is no DNA to check that call. This CDR3 is 18 amino acids long. CDR1 and CDR2 (germline): LGHNA, YNFKEQ. CDR3 residues: CASSQDPAGTGVTDTQYF.

V and J are TRBV4-2 and TRBJ2-3; lacking DNA, the TRBD2 call made by TCRdb goes unchecked. In germline, CDR1 is LGHNA, CDR2 YNFKEQ. The CDR3 has 13 amino acids. The CDR3 is CASSPYLADTQYF.

The CDR3 here is CASSLAGLTRTYNEQFF. V gene TRBV5-1 combines with J gene TRBJ2-1; as DNA is missing, the TRBD1 call by TCRdb cannot be tested. CDR3 length: 17 amino acids. The germline V gene has CDR1 SGHRS and CDR2 YFSETQ.

The rearrangement uses TRBV19 and TRBJ2-7; TCRdb's D call of TRBD1 is untestable without DNA. The CDR3 length is 14 residues. Germline lookup yields CDR1 LNHDA and CDR2 SQIVND (reference sequence). The CDR3 spells CASSTPDSTYEQYF. Variable domain in full (rest from reference TRBV19 and TRBJ2-7): DGGITQSPKYLFRKEGQNVTLSCEQNLNHDAMYWYRQDPGQGLRLIYYSQIVNDFQKGDIAEGYSVSREKKESFPLTVTSAQKNPTAFYLCASSTPDSTYEQYFGPGTRLTVT.